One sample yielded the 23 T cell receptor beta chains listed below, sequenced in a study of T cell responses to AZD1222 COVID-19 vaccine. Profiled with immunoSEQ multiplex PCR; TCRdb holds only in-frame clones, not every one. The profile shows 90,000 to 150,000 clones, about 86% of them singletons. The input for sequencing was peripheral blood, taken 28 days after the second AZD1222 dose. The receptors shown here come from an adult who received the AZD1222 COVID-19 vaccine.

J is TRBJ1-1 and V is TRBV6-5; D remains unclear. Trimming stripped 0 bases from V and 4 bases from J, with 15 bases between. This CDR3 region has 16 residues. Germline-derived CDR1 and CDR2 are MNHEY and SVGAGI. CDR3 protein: CASSYSVGSGSTEAFF. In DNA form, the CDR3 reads TGTGCCAGCAGTTACTCGGTAGGGTCAGGAAGCACTGAAGCTTTCTTT.

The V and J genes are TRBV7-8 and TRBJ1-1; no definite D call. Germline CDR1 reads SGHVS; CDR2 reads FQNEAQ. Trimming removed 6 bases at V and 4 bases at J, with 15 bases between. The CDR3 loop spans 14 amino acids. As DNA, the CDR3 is TGTGCCAGCAGACAAGAGCTGGTAGGCACTGAAGCTTTCTTT. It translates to CASRQELVGTEAFF.

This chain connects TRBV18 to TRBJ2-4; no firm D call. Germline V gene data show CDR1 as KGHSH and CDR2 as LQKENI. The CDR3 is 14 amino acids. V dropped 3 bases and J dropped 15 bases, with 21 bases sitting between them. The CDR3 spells CASSPAGGLEPAYF. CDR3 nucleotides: TGTGCCAGCTCACCTGCTGGCGGTCTTGAACCAGCGTACTTC.

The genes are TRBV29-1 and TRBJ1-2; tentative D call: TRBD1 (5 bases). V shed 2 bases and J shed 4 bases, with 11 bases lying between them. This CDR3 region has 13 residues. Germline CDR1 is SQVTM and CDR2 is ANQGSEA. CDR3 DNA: TGCAGCGTTGAAAGAGGGACTCCCTATGGCTACACCTTC. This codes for CSVERGTPYGYTF. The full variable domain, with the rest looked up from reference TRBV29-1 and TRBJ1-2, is SAVISQKPSRDICQRGTSLTIQCQVDSQVTMMFWYRQQPGQSLTLIATANQGSEATYESGFVIDKFPISRPNLTFSTLTVSNMSPEDSSIYLCSVERGTPYGYTFGSGTRLTVV.

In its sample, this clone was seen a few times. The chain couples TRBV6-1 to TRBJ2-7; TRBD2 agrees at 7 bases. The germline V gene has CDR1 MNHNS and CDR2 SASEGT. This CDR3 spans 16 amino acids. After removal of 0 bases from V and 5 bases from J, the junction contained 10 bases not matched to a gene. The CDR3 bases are TGTGCCAGCAGTGAAGCTCGGGCTAGCGGTAGAAACGAGCAGTACTTC. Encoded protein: CASSEARASGRNEQYF.

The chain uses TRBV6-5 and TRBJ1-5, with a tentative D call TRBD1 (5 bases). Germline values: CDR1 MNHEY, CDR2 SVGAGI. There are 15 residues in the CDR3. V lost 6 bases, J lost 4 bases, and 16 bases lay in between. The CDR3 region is CASSREGEGNQPQHF. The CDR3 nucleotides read TGTGCCAGCAGCCGCGAAGGGGAAGGGAATCAGCCCCAGCATTTT.

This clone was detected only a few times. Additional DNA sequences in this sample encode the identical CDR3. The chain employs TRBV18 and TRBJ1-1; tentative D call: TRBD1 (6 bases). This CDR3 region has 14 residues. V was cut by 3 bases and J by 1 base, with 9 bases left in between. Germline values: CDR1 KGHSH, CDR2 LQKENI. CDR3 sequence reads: CASSPDRKNTEAFF. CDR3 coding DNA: TGTGCCAGCTCACCGGACAGAAAGAACACTGAAGCTTTCTTT.

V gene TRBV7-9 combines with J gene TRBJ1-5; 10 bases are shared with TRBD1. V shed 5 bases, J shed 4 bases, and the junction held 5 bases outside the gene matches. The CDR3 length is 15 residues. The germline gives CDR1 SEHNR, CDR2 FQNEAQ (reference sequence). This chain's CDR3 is CASSVDRGRNQPQHF. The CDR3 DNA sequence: TGTGCCAGCAGCGTGGACAGGGGGAGGAATCAGCCCCAGCATTTT.

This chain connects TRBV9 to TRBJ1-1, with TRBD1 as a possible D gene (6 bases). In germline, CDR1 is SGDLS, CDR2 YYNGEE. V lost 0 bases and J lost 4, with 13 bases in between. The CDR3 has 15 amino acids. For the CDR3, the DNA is TGTGCCAGCAGCGTAGGTGCAGGGGCTCTCACTGAAGCTTTCTTT. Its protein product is CASSVGAGALTEAFF.

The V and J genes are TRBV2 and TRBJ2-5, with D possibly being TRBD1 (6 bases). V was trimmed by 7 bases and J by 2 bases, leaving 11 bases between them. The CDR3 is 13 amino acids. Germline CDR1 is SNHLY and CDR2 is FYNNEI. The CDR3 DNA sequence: TGTGCCAGCAACAGGGCACTTCAAGAGACCCAGTACTTC. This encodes CASNRALQETQYF.

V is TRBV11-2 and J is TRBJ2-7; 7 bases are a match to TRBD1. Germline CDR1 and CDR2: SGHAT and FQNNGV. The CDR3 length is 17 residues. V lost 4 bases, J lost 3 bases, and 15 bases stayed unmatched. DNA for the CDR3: TGTGCCAGCAGCTCGGGGTGGTCACAGGGGATAAACTACGAGCAGTACTTC. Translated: CASSSGWSQGINYEQYF.

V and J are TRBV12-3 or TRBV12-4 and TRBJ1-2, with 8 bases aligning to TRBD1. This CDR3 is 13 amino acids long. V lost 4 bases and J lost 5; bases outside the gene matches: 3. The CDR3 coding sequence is TGTGCCAGCAGTTGGAGGGACAGGTATGGCTACACCTTC. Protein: CASSWRDRYGYTF.

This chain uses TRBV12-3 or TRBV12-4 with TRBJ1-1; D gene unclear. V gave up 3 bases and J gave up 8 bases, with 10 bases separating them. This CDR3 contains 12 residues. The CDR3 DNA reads TGTGCCAGCAGTTTTCAGGAAAGGGAAGCTTTCTTT. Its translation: CASSFQEREAFF.

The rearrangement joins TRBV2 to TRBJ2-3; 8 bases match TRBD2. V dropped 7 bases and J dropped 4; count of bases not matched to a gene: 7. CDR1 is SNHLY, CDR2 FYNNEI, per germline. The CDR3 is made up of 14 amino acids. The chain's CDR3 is CASNGLAPADTQYF. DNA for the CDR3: TGTGCCAGCAACGGACTAGCTCCCGCAGATACGCAGTATTTT.

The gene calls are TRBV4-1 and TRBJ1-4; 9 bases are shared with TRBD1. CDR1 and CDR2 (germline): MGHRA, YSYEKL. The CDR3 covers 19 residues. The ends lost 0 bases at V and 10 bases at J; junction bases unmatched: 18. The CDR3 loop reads CASSQDFGDRASYTGKLFF. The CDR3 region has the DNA TGCGCCAGCAGCCAAGATTTTGGGGACAGGGCCTCGTACACAGGAAAACTGTTTTTT.

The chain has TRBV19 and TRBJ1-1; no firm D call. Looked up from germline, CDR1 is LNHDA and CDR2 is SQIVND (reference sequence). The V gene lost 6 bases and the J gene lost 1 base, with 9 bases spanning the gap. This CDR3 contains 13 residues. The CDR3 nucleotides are TGTGCCAGTAGCCCTTTTTCGAACACTGAAGCTTTCTTT. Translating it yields CASSPFSNTEAFF. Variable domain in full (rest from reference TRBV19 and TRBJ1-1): DGGITQSPKYLFRKEGQNVTLSCEQNLNHDAMYWYRQDPGQGLRLIYYSQIVNDFQKGDIAEGYSVSREKKESFPLTVTSAQKNPTAFYLCASSPFSNTEAFFGQGTRLTVV.

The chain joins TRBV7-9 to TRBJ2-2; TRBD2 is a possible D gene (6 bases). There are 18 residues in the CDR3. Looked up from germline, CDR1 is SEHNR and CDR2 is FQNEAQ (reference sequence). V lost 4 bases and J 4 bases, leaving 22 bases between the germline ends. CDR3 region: CASSWVASERPLTGELFF. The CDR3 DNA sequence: TGTGCCAGCAGCTGGGTGGCTAGCGAGCGGCCACTCACCGGGGAGCTGTTTTTT.

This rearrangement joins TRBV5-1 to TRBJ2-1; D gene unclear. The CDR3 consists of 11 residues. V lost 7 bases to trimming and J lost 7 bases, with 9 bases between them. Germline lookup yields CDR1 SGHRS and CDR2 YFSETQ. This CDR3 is CASRLSNEQFF. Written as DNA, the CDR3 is TGCGCCAGCCGACTGAGTAATGAGCAGTTCTTC.

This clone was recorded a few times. The chain's CDR3 is CASSLFGGFQHF. The CDR3 DNA sequence: TGTGCCAGCAGTTTGTTTGGCGGTTTTCAGCATTTT. This chain links TRBV28 with TRBJ1-5; D is undetermined. CDR1 is MDHEN, CDR2 SYDVKM, per germline. This CDR3 has 12 residues. With 3 bases removed from V and 13 bases from J, the gap between germline ends came to 13 bases.

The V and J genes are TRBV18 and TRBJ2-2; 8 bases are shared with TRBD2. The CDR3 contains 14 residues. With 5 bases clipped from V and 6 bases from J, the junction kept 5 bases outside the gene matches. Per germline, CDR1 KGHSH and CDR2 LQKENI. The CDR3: CASSSGLAPGELFF. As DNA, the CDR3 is TGTGCCAGCTCATCTGGACTAGCTCCCGGGGAGCTGTTTTTT.

The CDR3 region is CASSLGVTLHF. The CDR3, as DNA: TGTGCCAGCAGTTTAGGGGTCACCCTCCACTTT. This chain connects TRBV12-3 or TRBV12-4 to TRBJ1-6, with D unclear. The V end was cut by 1 base, the J end by 14 bases, with 6 bases between. The CDR3 is made up of 11 amino acids.

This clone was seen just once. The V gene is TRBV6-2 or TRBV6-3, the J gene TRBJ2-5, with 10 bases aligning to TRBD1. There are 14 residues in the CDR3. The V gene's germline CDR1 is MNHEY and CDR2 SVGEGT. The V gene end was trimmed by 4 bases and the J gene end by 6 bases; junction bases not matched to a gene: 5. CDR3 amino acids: CASSFRDRGQTQYF. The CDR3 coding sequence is TGTGCCAGCAGTTTCCGGGACAGGGGACAGACCCAGTACTTC.

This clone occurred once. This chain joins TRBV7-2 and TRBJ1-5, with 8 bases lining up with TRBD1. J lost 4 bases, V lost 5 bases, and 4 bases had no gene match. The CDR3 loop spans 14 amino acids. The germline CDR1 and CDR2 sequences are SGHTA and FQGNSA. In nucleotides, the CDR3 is TGTGCCAGCAGCAAGCGACAGGGGAATCAGCCCCAGCATTTT. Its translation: CASSKRQGNQPQHF. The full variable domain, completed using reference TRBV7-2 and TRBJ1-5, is GAGVSQSPSNKVTEKGKDVELRCDPISGHTALYWYRQSLGQGLEFLIYFQGNSAPDKSGLPSDRFSAERTGGSVSTLTIQRTQQEDSAVYLCASSKRQGNQPQHFGDGTRLSIL.